This TCR beta chain appears in the sequencing data of a study of regulatory T cells in long-lasting Graves disease. Study observations and caveats: Persistent disease exhibited a predilection for TRBV28, TRBJ1-2 and TRBJ2-5. Relative to new patients (approximately 1,000), persistent patients exhibited greater sharing of public clonotypes (around 3,000). Persistent Graves' patients possessed reduced TCR diversity relative to recently diagnosed ones.

Through Arm-PCR of CDR3 regions and iRepertoire HTBI primers, TCR beta libraries were built. TCRdb processed the multiplex PCR reads anew with MiXCR; each CDR3 protein has one entry. The sample holds approximately 350,000 distinct CDR3 sequences; 20% to 25% are singletons and the top ten take around a quarter. The time point: persistent/refractory GD, antithyroid drugs over 5 years with positive TRAb. Making the TCR library involved RNA that had been extracted from PBMCs. This clonotype was seen a few times. The antigen remains unidentified. The germline gives CDR1 SQVTM, CDR2 ANQGSEA. The V gene lost 6 bases and the J gene lost 3 bases, with 12 bases spanning the gap. The CDR3 is 12 residues long.

Sequenced material: peripheral blood mononuclear cells (PBMCs), taken when the disease was refractory, from a patient treated with antithyroid drugs. This clonotype was obtained from a woman aged 40 to 50 with Graves disease. This sequence joins TRBV29-1 and TRBJ2-7; no reliable D call. The CDR3 sequence is CSVSLAGYEQYF. The CDR3 nucleotides are TGCAGCGTGTCTTTGGCCGGCTACGAGCAGTACTTC.